The 29 T cell receptor beta chains listed next were all sequenced from one sample in a study of human T cells and chemical hapten exposure. TCRdb ran MiXCR on the RACE reads and lists one entry per CDR3 protein. The sample consists of 240,000 or so distinct CDR3 sequences, approximately 8.6% of them appearing once. The time point was: pre-sensitization, week 0. Stated treatment: therapeutic diphenylcyclopropenone sensitization with weekly scalp DPC. The sequencing used whole blood, collected in connection with sensitization to the hapten diphenylcyclopropenone (DPC). Receptors were obtained from a woman between 35 and 50 years old with alopecia areata. Some clones in this sample may be carry-over from other donors' samples.

The chain is built from TRBV20-1 and TRBJ1-4, with D tentatively TRBD1 (5 bases). This CDR3 contains 17 residues. Between the trimmed V and J ends, which lost 1 base and 2 bases, there was a span of 17 bases. Germline V gives CDR1 DFQATT, CDR2 SNEGSKA (reference sequence). CDR3 sequence reads: CSARGVGGRVTNEKLFF. The CDR3 DNA sequence: TGCAGTGCTAGAGGGGTCGGGGGACGTGTGACTAATGAAAAACTGTTTTTT.

This clonotype was detected only a few times. The CDR3 DNA reads TGTGCCATCAGCACCGGGACAGGGAGTTCCGATGAGCAGTTCTTC. This encodes CAISTGTGSSDEQFF. The V gene is TRBV10-3, the J gene TRBJ2-1, with 9 bases fitting TRBD1. J gave up 8 bases and V 6 bases, and 11 bases lay outside the gene matches. This CDR3 region has 15 residues. Germline loops: CDR1 ENHRY, CDR2 SYGVKD.

This clonotype occurred a few times. The J gene is TRBJ1-2, the V gene TRBV29-1; the D gene is possibly TRBD1 (5 bases). From germline, CDR1 is SQVTM and CDR2 ANQGSEA. Trimming removed 6 bases at V and 2 bases at J, with 19 bases between. This CDR3 spans 15 amino acids. In nucleotides, the CDR3 is TGCAGCGTCCCCGTTTATGGGGGAACGAACTATGGCTACACCTTC. This encodes CSVPVYGGTNYGYTF. Supplemented by reference TRBV29-1 and TRBJ1-2, the full variable domain reads SAVISQKPSRDICQRGTSLTIQCQVDSQVTMMFWYRQQPGQSLTLIATANQGSEATYESGFVIDKFPISRPNLTFSTLTVSNMSPEDSSIYLCSVPVYGGTNYGYTFGSGTRLTVV.

This clonotype was found a few times. The chain joins TRBV5-1 to TRBJ2-1, with TRBD2 matching over 7 bases. Germline V gives CDR1 SGHRS, CDR2 YFSETQ. The CDR3 spans 15 residues. After removal of 2 bases from V and 8 bases from J, the junction contained 10 bases not matched to a gene. The CDR3 nucleotides are TGCGCCAGCAGCTTAATGGGAGGGCCGGGGGATGAGCAGTTCTTC. Residues: CASSLMGGPGDEQFF.

This clonotype was counted ten times or more. The V gene is TRBV12-3 or TRBV12-4, the J gene TRBJ2-3, with D tentatively TRBD1 (6 bases). V lost 8 bases, J lost 0 bases, and 12 bases lay in between. This CDR3 spans 14 amino acids. CDR3 nucleotides: TGTGCCAGCGCCACAGGGTCTAGCACAGATACGCAGTATTTT. This gives the protein CASATGSSTDTQYF.

The gene calls are TRBV7-3 and TRBJ2-2; 8 bases match TRBD2. The CDR3 consists of 15 residues. Germline V gene sequence: CDR1 SGHTA, CDR2 FQGTGA. V lost 2 bases to trimming and J lost 4 bases; unmatched junction nucleotides: 3. The CDR3: CASSLGLAGTGELFF. The CDR3 bases are TGTGCCAGCAGCTTAGGGCTAGCGGGCACCGGGGAGCTGTTTTTT.

This clonotype was found many times. The chain joins TRBV7-9 to TRBJ2-1, with D uncertain. The CDR3 totals 10 residues. Trimming left V 6 bases short and J 4 bases short, with 1 base between. CDR1 is SEHNR and CDR2 is FQNEAQ in the germline V gene (reference sequence). The CDR3 coding sequence is TGTGCCAGCAGTTACAATGAGCAGTTCTTC. This sequence encodes CASSYNEQFF.

The chain links TRBV6-5 to TRBJ1-2; no clear D gene. Germline V gene sequence: CDR1 MNHEY, CDR2 SVGAGI. There are 15 residues in the CDR3. V lost 2 bases, J lost 4 bases, and 14 bases lay in between. The CDR3 sequence: CASSYPQLGGYGYTF. The CDR3 DNA reads as TGTGCCAGCAGTTACCCTCAACTGGGAGGCTATGGCTACACCTTC.

This clonotype showed up just a few times. This chain connects TRBV11-1 to TRBJ2-3, with 7 bases that match TRBD1. Germline trimming cut 1 base from V and 2 bases from J; bases unmatched to any gene: 18. The V gene's germline CDR1 is SGHAT and CDR2 FQDESV (reference sequence). CDR3 size: 20 residues. The CDR3 reads CASSLVIRRTGEVHTDTQYF. The CDR3 DNA reads TGTGCCAGCAGCTTAGTTATTCGAAGGACAGGCGAAGTCCACACAGATACGCAGTATTTT.

The genes are TRBV20-1 and TRBJ2-1, with unresolved D. CDR1 is DFQATT, CDR2 SNEGSKA, per germline (reference sequence). The V end was cut by 5 bases, the J end by 4 bases, with 9 bases between. This CDR3 is 12 amino acids long. The DNA for the CDR3 is TGCAGTGCTGAACGAGTATACAATGAGCAGTTCTTC. The encoded protein is CSAERVYNEQFF.

The chain combines TRBV7-3 with TRBJ2-6; D possibly corresponds to TRBD2 (5 bases). The length of the CDR3 is 17 residues. Germline values: CDR1 SGHTA, CDR2 FQGTGA. Trimming cost V 2 bases and J 0 bases, with 11 bases left between them. The CDR3 spells CASSLVRAPSGANVLTF. The CDR3 bases are TGTGCCAGCAGCTTAGTGAGGGCCCCCTCTGGGGCCAACGTCCTGACTTTC.

This chain joins TRBV20-1 and TRBJ1-2; a possible D gene is TRBD1 (5 bases). CDR1 is DFQATT and CDR2 is SNEGSKA in the germline V gene (reference sequence). The CDR3 has 12 amino acids. V lost 4 bases, J lost 4 bases, and 10 bases lay in between. The CDR3 DNA sequence: TGCAGTGCTACAGGACAAGCCTATGGCTACACCTTC. It encodes CSATGQAYGYTF.

The rearrangement uses TRBV28 and TRBJ2-3; D is undetermined. CDR1 and CDR2 from the germline V gene are MDHEN and SYDVKM. This CDR3 contains 12 residues. Deletions cut 7 bases from V and 6 bases from J, with 11 bases between. In DNA form, the CDR3 reads TGTGCCAGCAACCTCTCGGACGATACGCAGTATTTT. Its protein is CASNLSDDTQYF.

This clonotype occurred a few times. This chain uses TRBV10-3 with TRBJ2-2; 8 bases agree with TRBD1. The V segment lost 6 bases and the J segment 3 bases; nucleotides outside the gene matches: 3. The CDR3 extends over 14 amino acids. The germline CDR1 and CDR2 sequences are ENHRY and SYGVKD. The DNA for the CDR3 is TGTGCCATCAGAGACAGGGGTGACACCGGGGAGCTGTTTTTT. Translating gives CAIRDRGDTGELFF.

The CDR3 protein is CASSTPTGGKNEQYF. The CDR3 DNA is TGTGCCAGCAGTACCCCGACAGGGGGAAAGAACGAGCAGTACTTC. The chain recombines TRBV6-2 or TRBV6-3 with TRBJ2-7, with TRBD1 matching 9 bases. Germline V lookup: CDR1 MNHEY, CDR2 SVGEGT. V gave up 5 bases and J gave up 5 bases; unmatched junction bases: 10. The length of the CDR3 is 15 residues.

This clonotype was seen only a few times. This chain uses TRBV27 with TRBJ1-6, with D perhaps TRBD1 (5 bases). This CDR3 has 12 residues. CDR1 MNHEY and CDR2 SMNVEV come from the germline V gene (reference sequence). Deletions cut 2 bases from V and 12 bases from J, with 8 bases between. CDR3 sequence: CASSLPGGPLHF. The CDR3 bases are TGTGCCAGCAGTTTACCCGGGGGACCCCTCCACTTT.

The rearrangement joins TRBV5-6 to TRBJ1-3; D gene uncertain. The germline V gene encodes CDR1 SGHDT and CDR2 YYEEEE. V lost 2 bases to trimming and J lost 4 bases, with 10 bases between them. The CDR3 has 14 amino acids. CDR3 in DNA: TGTGCCAGCAGCTTATCAGGTGTCGGAAACACCATATATTTT. This encodes CASSLSGVGNTIYF.

J is TRBJ1-1 and V is TRBV5-4; unclear D gene. The germline gives CDR1 SGHNT, CDR2 YYREEE (reference sequence). The CDR3 has 14 residues. Deletions cut 5 bases from V and 1 base from J, with 12 bases between. In nucleotides, the CDR3 is TGTGCCAGCAGTCTTCTAGGGCAGAACACTGAAGCTTTCTTT. Translated: CASSLLGQNTEAFF.

This chain connects TRBV5-4 to TRBJ2-1; the match to TRBD2 covers 10 bases. Looked up from germline, CDR1 is SGHNT and CDR2 is YYREEE (reference sequence). Trimming took 7 bases from V and 7 from J; bases not matched to a gene: 11. The length of the CDR3 is 15 residues. The CDR3 DNA sequence: TGTGCCAGCCTTGATCTAGCGGGAGTATCAAATGAGCAGTTCTTC. Translated, it gives CASLDLAGVSNEQFF.

This clonotype was found many times. V and J are TRBV5-1 and TRBJ1-4; no clear D gene. The CDR3 sequence is 15 residues long. CDR1 is SGHRS and CDR2 is YFSETQ in the germline V gene. The V end lost 3 bases, the J end lost 3 bases, and 12 bases lay between the germline ends. The CDR3 bases are TGCGCCAGCAGCTATTCCGGGCCGTCTAATGAAAAACTGTTTTTT. Protein: CASSYSGPSNEKLFF.

This clonotype occurred many times. The chain joins TRBV2 to TRBJ1-5, with TRBD1 matching 9 bases. Trimming at V came to 11 bases and at J to 7 bases, leaving 12 bases not matched to a gene. The CDR3 has 14 amino acids. Germline CDR1 SNHLY, CDR2 FYNNEI. CDR3 residues: CASTGGTGNQPQHF. In DNA form, the CDR3 reads TGTGCCTCCACGGGGGGGACAGGGAACCAGCCCCAGCATTTT.

The chain couples TRBV4-3 to TRBJ2-3, with D possibly being TRBD1 or TRBD2 (5 bases each). V lost 0 bases to trimming and J lost 4 bases, with 11 bases between them. Germline V gene sequence: CDR1 LGHNA, CDR2 YSLEER. This CDR3 spans 15 amino acids. In DNA form, the CDR3 reads TGCGCCAGCAGCCAAGATGGGACGCATCCAGATACGCAGTATTTT. Translated: CASSQDGTHPDTQYF.

This clonotype was found a few times. This chain uses TRBV7-2 with TRBJ2-7; D perhaps matches TRBD2 (6 bases). Germline V CDR1 and CDR2: SGHTA, FQGNSA. Trimming pared 5 bases from V and 0 bases from J, leaving 17 bases between. This CDR3 contains 16 residues. The CDR3 region is CASSTQRAGLSYEQYF. For the CDR3, the DNA is TGTGCCAGCAGCACCCAAAGGGCGGGACTCTCCTACGAGCAGTACTTC.

The chain uses TRBV7-9 and TRBJ2-3, with a tentative D call TRBD2 (6 bases). Deletions cut 5 bases from V and 0 bases from J, with 18 bases between. The V gene's germline CDR1 is SEHNR and CDR2 FQNEAQ (reference sequence). CDR3 length: 17 amino acids. The CDR3 protein is CASSESVGGVSTDTQYF. In DNA, the CDR3 is TGTGCCAGCAGCGAATCGGTCGGGGGAGTTAGCACAGATACGCAGTATTTT.

This clonotype was counted only a few times. CDR3 sequence reads: CASSLPPGAGSTDTQYF. CDR3 nucleotides: TGTGCCAGCAGTTTACCCCCAGGAGCGGGAAGCACAGATACGCAGTATTTT. The gene calls are TRBV12-3 or TRBV12-4 and TRBJ2-3; 7 bases align to TRBD2. CDR3 length equals 17 residues. V lost 2 bases and J lost 0; bases outside the gene matches: 8.

V and J are TRBV4-3 and TRBJ1-1, with a possible D match to TRBD1 (5 bases). Per the germline V gene, CDR1 is LGHNA and CDR2 is YSLEER. The ends were cut back, 3 bases at V and 6 bases at J, with 17 bases in the middle. The CDR3 spans 15 residues. This chain's CDR3 is CASSQGWGDQSEAFF. The CDR3 DNA reads as TGCGCCAGCAGCCAGGGCTGGGGGGACCAGTCTGAAGCTTTCTTT.

This clonotype was seen a few times. The chain uses TRBV7-3 and TRBJ2-7; D possibly matches TRBD1 or TRBD2 (5 bases each). The V gene's germline CDR1 is SGHTA and CDR2 FQGTGA. Trimming removed 1 base from V and 7 bases from J, with 11 bases in between. This CDR3 contains 13 residues. The DNA of the CDR3 is TGTGCCAGCAGCTTAAGGGGGTTCGAGGAGCAGTACTTC. Its translation is CASSLRGFEEQYF.

This clonotype was picked up a small number of times. The rearrangement uses TRBV4-2 and TRBJ2-1, with D possibly matching TRBD2 (5 bases). Per the germline V gene, CDR1 is LGHNA and CDR2 is YNFKEQ. Trimming shortened V by 0 bases and J by 6 bases, and 12 bases separated the two germline ends. The CDR3 is made up of 15 amino acids. This chain's CDR3 is CASSQDLASSNEQFF. The CDR3 DNA reads as TGTGCCAGCAGCCAAGATCTAGCTAGTTCCAATGAGCAGTTCTTC.

In its sample, this clonotype was seen a few times. This chain links TRBV28 with TRBJ1-2, with no clear D. Germline CDR1 reads MDHEN; CDR2 reads SYDVKM. V was shortened by 2 bases and J by 2 bases, with 9 bases between the two germline ends. The CDR3 is 14 residues long. The CDR3 reads CASSLTTSNYGYTF. The CDR3 region has the DNA TGTGCCAGCAGTTTAACAACTAGCAACTATGGCTACACCTTC.